This record covers a single T cell receptor beta chain. Measured with immunoSEQ multiplex PCR; TCRdb has only the in-frame clones, and not every one. The repertoire holds over 150,000 clones, with 65% to 80% as singletons. The data are from a study of blood T cell repertoires in COVID-19. For the study at large: The analysed material was cDNA or gDNA that came from T cells, B-cell-depleted T cells, or PBMCs.

Sequenced sample: PBMCs or T cells enriched from blood (not recorded which). The receptor's source is a woman between 65 and 79 years old in a cohort exposed to, infected with or recovered from COVID-19 (not recorded which).

CDR3 bases: TGTGCCAGCACTCGGACAGTGGACGCCTCTGGGGCCAACGTCCTGACTTTC. Protein sequence: CASTRTVDASGANVLTF. This chain joins TRBV2 and TRBJ2-6, with a tentative D call TRBD1 (6 bases). V was clipped by 7 bases and J by 0 bases, with 16 bases between them. In germline, CDR1 is SNHLY, CDR2 FYNNEI. This CDR3 is 17 amino acids long.